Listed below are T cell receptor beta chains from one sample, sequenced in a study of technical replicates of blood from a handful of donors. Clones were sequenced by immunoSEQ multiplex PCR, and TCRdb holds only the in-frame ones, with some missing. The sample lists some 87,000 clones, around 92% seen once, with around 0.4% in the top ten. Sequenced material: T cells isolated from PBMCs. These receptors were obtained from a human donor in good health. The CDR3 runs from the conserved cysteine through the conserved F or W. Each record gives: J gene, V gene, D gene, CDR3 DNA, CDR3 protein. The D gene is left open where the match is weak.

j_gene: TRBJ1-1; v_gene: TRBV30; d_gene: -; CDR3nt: TGTGCCTGGAGTATCCCCCAGGGTGGGGCCATGAACACTGAAGCTTTCTTT; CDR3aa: CAWSIPQGGAMNTEAFF
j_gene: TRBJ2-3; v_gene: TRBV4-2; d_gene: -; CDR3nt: TGTGCCAGCAGCCAACTACTAGCAGATACGCAGTATTTT; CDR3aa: CASSQLLADTQYF
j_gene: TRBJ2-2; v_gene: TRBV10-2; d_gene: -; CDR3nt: TGCGCCAGCAGTACTTCCGGGGAGCTGTTTTTT; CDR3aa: CASSTSGELFF
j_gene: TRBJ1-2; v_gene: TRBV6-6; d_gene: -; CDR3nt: TGTGCCAGCAGAATTACGGACAGCCCCCAAGGCTACACCTTC; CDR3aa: CASRITDSPQGYTF
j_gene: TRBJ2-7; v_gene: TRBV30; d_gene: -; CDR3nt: TGTGCCTGGAGTGTAACCCTAGCCCACGAGCAGTACTTC; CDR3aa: CAWSVTLAHEQYF
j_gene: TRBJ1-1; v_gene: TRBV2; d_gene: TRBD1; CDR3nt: TGTGCCAGCACCTGGACAGGGGGTATGAACACTGAAGCTTTCTTT; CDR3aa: CASTWTGGMNTEAFF
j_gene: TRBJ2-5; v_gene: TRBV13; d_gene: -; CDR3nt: TGTGCCAGCAGCTCAACGGAGGGGACCCAGTACTTC; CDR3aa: CASSSTEGTQYF
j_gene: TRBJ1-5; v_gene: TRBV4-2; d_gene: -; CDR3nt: TGTGCCAGCAGCCAAGATCCGGGGGGGAATCAGCCCCAGCATTTT; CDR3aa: CASSQDPGGNQPQHF
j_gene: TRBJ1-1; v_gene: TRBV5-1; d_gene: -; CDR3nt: TGCGCCAGCAGGAGGAGGGGGGGCCCTCCTGAAGCTTTCTTT; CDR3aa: CASRRRGGPPEAFF
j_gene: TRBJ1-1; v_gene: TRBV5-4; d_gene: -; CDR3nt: TGTGCCAGCAGCTTGTCCCCAGGCCAGAACACTGAAGCTTTCTTT; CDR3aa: CASSLSPGQNTEAFF
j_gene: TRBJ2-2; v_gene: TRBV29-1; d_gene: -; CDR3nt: TGCAGCGTTGAGAAGGGGACCGGGGAGCTGTTTTTT; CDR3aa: CSVEKGTGELFF
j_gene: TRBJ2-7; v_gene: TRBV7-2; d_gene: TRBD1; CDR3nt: TGTGCCAGCAGCGACGACGAGACAGGGTTTCACCACGAGCAGTACTTC; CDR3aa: CASSDDETGFHHEQYF
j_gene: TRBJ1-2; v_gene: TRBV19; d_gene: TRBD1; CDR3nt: TGTGCCAGTAGTATCCGGGACAGTCAAGGCTACACCTTC; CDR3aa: CASSIRDSQGYTF
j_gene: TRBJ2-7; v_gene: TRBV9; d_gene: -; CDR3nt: TGTGCCAGCAGCGTCAGGGACACGCCCCACGAGCAGTACTTC; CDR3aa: CASSVRDTPHEQYF